This paragraph reports one TCR beta chain. The entry originates in a study of cytomegalovirus exposure and HLA in healthy donors. Germline loops: CDR1 SGHVS, CDR2 FNYEAQ. Trimming removed 4 bases at V and 3 bases at J, with 9 bases between. This CDR3 is built from 13 residues. This PCR relied on a set of 60 Vbeta primers and 13 Jbeta primers. Assay: immunoSEQ multiplex PCR; the TCRdb copy retains only in-frame clones and omits some. Here the sample spans about 120,000 clones, 80% to 90% being singletons. This TCR was sampled from a woman in her forties in good health and CMV-seropositive. The V gene is TRBV7-6, the J gene TRBJ2-5; D possibly corresponds to TRBD1 (6 bases). Sequences were obtained from PBMCs. The CDR3 region is CASSSYREETQYF. CDR3 DNA sequence: TGTGCCAGCAGCTCTTACAGGGAAGAGACCCAGTACTTC.